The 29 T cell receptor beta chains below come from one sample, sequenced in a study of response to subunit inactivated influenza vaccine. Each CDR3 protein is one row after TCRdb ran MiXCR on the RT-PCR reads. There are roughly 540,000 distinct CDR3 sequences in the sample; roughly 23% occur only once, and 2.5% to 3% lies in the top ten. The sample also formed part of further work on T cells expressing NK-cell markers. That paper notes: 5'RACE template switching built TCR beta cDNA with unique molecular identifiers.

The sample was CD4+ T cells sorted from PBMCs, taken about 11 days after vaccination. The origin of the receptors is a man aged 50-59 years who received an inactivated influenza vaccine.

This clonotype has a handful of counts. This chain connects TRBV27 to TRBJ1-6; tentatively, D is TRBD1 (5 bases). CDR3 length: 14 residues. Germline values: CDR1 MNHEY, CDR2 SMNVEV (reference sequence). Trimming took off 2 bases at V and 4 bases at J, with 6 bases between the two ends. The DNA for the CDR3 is TGTGCCAGCAGTTTAACAGGATATAATTCACCCCTCCACTTT. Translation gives CASSLTGYNSPLHF.

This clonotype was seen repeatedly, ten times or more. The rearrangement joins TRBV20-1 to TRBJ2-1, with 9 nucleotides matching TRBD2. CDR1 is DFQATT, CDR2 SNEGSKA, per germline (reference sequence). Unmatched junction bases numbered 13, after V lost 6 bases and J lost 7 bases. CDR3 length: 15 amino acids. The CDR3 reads CSATPGAGGRNEQFF. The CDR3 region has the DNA TGCAGTGCCACCCCCGGCGCGGGGGGGCGGAATGAGCAGTTCTTC.

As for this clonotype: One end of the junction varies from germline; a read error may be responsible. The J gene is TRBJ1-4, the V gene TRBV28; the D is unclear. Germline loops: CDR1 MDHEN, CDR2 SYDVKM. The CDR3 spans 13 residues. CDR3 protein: CAGSFQIHEKLFF. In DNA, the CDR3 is TGTGCCGGCAGTTTCCAAATCCATGAAAAACTGTTTTTT.

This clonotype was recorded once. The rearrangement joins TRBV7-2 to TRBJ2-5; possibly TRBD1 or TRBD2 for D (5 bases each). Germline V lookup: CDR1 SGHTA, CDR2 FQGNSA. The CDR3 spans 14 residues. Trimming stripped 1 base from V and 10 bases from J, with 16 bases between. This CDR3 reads CASSLVSEGSVQYF. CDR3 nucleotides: TGTGCCAGCAGCTTAGTCAGCGAGGGGAGCGTCCAGTACTTC.

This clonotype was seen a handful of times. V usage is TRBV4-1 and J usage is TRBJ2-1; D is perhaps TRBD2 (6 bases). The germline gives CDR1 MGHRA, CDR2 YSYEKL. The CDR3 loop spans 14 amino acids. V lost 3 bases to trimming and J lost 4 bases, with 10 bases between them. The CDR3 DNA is TGCGCCAGCAGCCAGCTAGCGACGTACAATGAGCAGTTCTTC. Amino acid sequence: CASSQLATYNEQFF.

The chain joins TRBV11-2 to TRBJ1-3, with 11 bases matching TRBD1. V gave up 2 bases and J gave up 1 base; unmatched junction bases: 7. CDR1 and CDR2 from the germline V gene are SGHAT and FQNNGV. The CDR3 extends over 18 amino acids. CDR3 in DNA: TGTGCCAGCAGCTTATTAGTGGACAGGGGGCTTTCTGGAAACACCATATATTTT. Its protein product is CASSLLVDRGLSGNTIYF. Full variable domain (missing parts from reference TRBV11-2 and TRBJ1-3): EAGVAQSPRYKIIEKRQSVAFWCNPISGHATLYWYQQILGQGPKLLIQFQNNGVVDDSQLPKDRFSAERLKGVDSTLKIQPAKLEDSAVYLCASSLLVDRGLSGNTIYFGEGSWLTVV.

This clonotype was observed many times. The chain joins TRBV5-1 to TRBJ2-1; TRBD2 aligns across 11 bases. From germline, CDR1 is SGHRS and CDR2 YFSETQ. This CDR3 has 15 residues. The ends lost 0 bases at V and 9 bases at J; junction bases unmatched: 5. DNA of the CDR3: TGCGCCAGCAGCTTGGGACTAGCGGGACTCGGTGAGCAGTTCTTC. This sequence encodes CASSLGLAGLGEQFF. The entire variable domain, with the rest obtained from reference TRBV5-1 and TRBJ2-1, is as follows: KAGVTQTPRYLIKTRGQQVTLSCSPISGHRSVSWYQQTPGQGLQFLFEYFSETQRNKGNFPGRFSGRQFSNSRSEMNVSTLELGDSALYLCASSLGLAGLGEQFFGPGTRLTVL.

CDR3 nucleotides: TGTGCCAGCAGTTACCCCGGAACCGGGGAGCTGTTTTTT. Amino acids: CASSYPGTGELFF. The chain employs TRBV6-5 and TRBJ2-2, with D unresolved. V shed 2 bases and J shed 5 bases, with 6 bases lying between them. The germline V gene has CDR1 MNHEY and CDR2 SVGAGI. This CDR3 contains 13 residues.

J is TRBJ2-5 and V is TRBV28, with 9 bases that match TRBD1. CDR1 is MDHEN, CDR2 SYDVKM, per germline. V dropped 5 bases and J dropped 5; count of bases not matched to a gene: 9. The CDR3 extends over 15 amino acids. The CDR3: CASSKTQGAPETQYF. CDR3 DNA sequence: TGTGCCAGCAGTAAGACACAGGGGGCGCCTGAGACCCAGTACTTC.

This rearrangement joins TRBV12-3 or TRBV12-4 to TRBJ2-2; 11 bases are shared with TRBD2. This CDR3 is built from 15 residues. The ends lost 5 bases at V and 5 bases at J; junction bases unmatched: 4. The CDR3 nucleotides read TGTGCCAGCAGTCCCATAGCGGGGGGGACCGGGGAGCTGTTTTTT. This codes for CASSPIAGGTGELFF.

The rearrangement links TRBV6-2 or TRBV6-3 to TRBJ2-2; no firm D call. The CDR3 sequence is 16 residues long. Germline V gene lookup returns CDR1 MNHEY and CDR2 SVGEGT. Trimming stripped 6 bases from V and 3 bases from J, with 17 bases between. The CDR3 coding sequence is TGTGCCAGCAGCGACCCCGGCAGTCGAGACACCGGGGAGCTGTTTTTT. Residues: CASSDPGSRDTGELFF.

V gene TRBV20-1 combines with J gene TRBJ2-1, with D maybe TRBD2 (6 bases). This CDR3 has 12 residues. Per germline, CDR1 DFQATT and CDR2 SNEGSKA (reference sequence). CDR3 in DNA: TGCAGCTTGCGGAGCGGGTACAATGAGCAGTTCTTC. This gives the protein CSLRSGYNEQFF.

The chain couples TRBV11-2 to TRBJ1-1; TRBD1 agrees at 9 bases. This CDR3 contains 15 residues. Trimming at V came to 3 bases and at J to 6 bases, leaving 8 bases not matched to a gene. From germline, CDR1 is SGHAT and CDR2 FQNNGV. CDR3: CASSLGTGFSAEAFF. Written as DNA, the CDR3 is TGTGCCAGCAGCTTGGGGACAGGGTTTTCTGCTGAAGCTTTCTTT.

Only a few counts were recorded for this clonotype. The CDR3 reads CASIRLAGGYPRPQYF. The CDR3 DNA sequence: TGTGCCAGCATCAGACTAGCGGGGGGGTATCCGAGGCCCCAGTATTTT. J is TRBJ2-3 and V is TRBV6-1, with 14 bases fitting TRBD2. Germline V gene lookup returns CDR1 MNHNS and CDR2 SASEGT. The CDR3 has 16 residues. With 7 bases clipped from V and 12 bases from J, the junction kept 15 bases outside the gene matches.

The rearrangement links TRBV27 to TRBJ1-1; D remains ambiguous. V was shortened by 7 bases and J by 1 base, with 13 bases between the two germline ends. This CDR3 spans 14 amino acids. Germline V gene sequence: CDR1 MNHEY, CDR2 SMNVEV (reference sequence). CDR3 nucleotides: TGTGCCAGCAACCGACCGGGTCAGAACACTGAAGCTTTCTTT. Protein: CASNRPGQNTEAFF.

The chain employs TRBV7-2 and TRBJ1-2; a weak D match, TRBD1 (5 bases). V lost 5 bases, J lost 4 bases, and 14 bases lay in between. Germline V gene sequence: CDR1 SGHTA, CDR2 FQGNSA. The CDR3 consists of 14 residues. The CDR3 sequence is CASSPSGRIYGYTF. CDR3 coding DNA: TGTGCCAGCAGCCCCTCGGGACGGATCTATGGCTACACCTTC. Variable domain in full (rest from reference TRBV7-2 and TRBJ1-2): GAGVSQSPSNKVTEKGKDVELRCDPISGHTALYWYRQSLGQGLEFLIYFQGNSAPDKSGLPSDRFSAERTGGSVSTLTIQRTQQEDSAVYLCASSPSGRIYGYTFGSGTRLTVV.

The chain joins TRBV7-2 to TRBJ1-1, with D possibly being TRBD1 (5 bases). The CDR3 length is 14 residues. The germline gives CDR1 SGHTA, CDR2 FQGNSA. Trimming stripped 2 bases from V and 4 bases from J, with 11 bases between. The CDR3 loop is CASSLLSQGTEAFF. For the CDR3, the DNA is TGTGCCAGCAGCTTATTATCTCAGGGCACTGAAGCTTTCTTT.

CDR3: CASKRDGGNTIYF. CDR3 DNA sequence: TGTGCCAGCAAGAGAGACGGTGGAAACACCATATATTTT. The chain carries TRBV2 and TRBJ1-3; D unresolved. Per germline, CDR1 SNHLY and CDR2 FYNNEI. The CDR3 covers 13 residues. V was pared by 7 bases and J by 3 bases, with 10 bases between.

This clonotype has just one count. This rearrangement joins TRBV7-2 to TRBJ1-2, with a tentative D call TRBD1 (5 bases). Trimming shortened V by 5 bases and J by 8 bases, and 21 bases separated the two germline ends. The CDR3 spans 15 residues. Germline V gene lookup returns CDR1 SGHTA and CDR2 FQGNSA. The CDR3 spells CASSRRIAGTEGYTF. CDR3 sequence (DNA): TGTGCCAGCAGCCGCAGAATAGCCGGGACGGAGGGCTACACCTTC.

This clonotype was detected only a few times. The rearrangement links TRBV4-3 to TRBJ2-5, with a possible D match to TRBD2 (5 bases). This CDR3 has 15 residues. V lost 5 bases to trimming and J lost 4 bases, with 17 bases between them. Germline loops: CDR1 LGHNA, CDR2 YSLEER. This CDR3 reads CASSKFMGSSETQYF. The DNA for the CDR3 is TGCGCCAGCAGCAAGTTTATGGGGAGCTCAGAGACCCAGTACTTC.

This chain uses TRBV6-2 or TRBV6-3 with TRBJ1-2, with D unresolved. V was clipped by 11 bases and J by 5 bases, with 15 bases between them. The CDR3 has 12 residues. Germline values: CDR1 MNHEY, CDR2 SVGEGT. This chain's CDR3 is CAGSFGEYGYTF. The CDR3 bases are TGTGCCGGTTCGTTTGGGGAATATGGCTACACCTTC.

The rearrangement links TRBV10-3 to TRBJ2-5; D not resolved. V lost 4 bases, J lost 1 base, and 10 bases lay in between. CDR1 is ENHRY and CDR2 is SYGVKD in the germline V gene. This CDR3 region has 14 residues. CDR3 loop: CAISANSVQETQYF. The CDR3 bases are TGTGCCATCAGTGCCAATTCAGTCCAAGAGACCCAGTACTTC.

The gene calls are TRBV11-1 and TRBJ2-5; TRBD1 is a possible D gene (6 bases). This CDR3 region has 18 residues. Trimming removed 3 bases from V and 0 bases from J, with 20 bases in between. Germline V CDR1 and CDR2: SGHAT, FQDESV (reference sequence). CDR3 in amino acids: CASSFHPPSQGYQETQYF. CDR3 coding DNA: TGTGCCAGCAGCTTCCACCCCCCCAGCCAGGGGTACCAAGAGACCCAGTACTTC.

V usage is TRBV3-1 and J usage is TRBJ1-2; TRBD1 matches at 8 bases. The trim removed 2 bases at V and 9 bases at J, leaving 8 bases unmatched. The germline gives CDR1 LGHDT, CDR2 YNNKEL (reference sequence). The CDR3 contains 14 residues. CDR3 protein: CASSQKGQVMSYTF. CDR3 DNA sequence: TGTGCCAGCAGCCAAAAGGGACAGGTTATGAGCTACACCTTC.

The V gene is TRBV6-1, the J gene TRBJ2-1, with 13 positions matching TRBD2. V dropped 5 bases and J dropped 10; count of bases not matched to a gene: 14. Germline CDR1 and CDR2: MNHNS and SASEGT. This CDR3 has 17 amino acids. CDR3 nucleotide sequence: TGTGCCAGCAGTCTCGGACTAGCGGGAGCCCGAGTCGCCGAGCAGTTCTTC. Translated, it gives CASSLGLAGARVAEQFF.

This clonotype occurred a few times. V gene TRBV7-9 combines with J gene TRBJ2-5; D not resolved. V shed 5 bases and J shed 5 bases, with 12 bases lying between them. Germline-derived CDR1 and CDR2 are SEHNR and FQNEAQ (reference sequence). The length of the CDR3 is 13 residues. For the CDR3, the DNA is TGTGCCAGCAGCCCCTTGAATGATGAGACCCAGTACTTC. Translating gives CASSPLNDETQYF.

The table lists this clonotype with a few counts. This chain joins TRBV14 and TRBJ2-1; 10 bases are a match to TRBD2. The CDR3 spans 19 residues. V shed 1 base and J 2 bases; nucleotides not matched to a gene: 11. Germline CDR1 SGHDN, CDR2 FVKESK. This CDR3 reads CASSQAIRLAGFTYNEQFF. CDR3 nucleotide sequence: TGTGCCAGCAGCCAAGCGATCCGACTAGCGGGTTTTACCTACAATGAGCAGTTCTTC. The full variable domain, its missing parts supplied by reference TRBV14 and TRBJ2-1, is EAGVTQFPSHSVIEKGQTVTLRCDPISGHDNLYWYRRVMGKEIKFLLHFVKESKQDESGMPNNRFLAERTGGTYSTLKVQPAELEDSGVYFCASSQAIRLAGFTYNEQFFGPGTRLTVL.

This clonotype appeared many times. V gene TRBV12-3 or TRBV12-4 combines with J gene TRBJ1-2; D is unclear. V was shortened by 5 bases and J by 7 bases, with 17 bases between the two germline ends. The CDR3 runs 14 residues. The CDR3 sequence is CASSTSATEGGYTF. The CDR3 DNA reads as TGTGCCAGCAGTACCTCCGCCACAGAAGGTGGCTACACCTTC.

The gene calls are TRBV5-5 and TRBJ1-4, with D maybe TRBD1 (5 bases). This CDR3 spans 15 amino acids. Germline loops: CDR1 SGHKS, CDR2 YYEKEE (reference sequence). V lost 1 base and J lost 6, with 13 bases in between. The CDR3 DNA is TGTGCCAGCAGCTTGCGGGGACGGAGGGATGAAAAACTGTTTTTT. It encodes CASSLRGRRDEKLFF.